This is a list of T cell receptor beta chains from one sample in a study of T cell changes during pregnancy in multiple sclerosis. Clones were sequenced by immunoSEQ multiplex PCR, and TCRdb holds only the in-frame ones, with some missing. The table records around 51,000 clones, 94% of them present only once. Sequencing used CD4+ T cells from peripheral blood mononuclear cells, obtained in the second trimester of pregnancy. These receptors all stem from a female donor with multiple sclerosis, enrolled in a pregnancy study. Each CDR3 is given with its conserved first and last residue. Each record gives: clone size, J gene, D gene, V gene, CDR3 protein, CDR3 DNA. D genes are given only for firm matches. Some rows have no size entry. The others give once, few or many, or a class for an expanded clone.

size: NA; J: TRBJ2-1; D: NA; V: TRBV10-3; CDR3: CAISESQVQYNEQFF; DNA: TGTGCCATCAGTGAGTCCCAGGTCCAATACAATGAGCAGTTCTTC
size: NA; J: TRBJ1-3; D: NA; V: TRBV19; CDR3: CASSIARGAGNTIYF; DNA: TGTGCCAGTAGTATAGCCCGGGGAGCTGGAAACACCATATATTTT
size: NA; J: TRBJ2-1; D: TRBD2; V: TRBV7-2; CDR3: CASTQTSGGPSYNEQFF; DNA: TGTGCCAGCACCCAGACTAGCGGGGGACCTTCCTACAATGAGCAGTTCTTC
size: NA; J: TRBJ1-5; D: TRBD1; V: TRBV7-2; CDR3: CASSFWDRGSQPQHF; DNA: TGTGCCAGCAGCTTTTGGGACAGGGGGTCCCAGCCCCAGCATTTT
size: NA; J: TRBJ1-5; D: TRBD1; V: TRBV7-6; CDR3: CASSLLPWTGDTIAPQHF; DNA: TGTGCCAGCAGCTTGCTTCCATGGACAGGGGATACCATCGCGCCCCAGCATTTT
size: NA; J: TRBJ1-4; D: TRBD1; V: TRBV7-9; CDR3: CASSAGTEREKLFF; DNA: TGTGCCAGCAGCGCCGGGACAGAACGAGAAAAACTGTTTTTT
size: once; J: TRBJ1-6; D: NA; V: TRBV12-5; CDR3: CASGLFLPGGVTPLHF; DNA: TGTGCTAGTGGTTTGTTCCTGCCCGGGGGGGTTACACCCCTCCACTTT
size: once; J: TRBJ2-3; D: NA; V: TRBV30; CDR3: CAWTVSTDTQYF; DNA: TGTGCCTGGACAGTTAGCACAGATACGCAGTATTTT
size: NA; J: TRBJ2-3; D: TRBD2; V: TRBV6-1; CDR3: CASSALAATTDTQYF; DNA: TGTGCCAGCAGTGCCCTAGCGGCCACCACAGATACGCAGTATTTT
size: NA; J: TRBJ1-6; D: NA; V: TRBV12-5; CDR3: CASGLGRQVGTNSPLHF; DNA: TGTGCTAGTGGTTTGGGCCGACAGGTGGGAACTAATTCACCCCTCCACTTT
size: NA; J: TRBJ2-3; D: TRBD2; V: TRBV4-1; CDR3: CASSQEGAGGPRDTQYF; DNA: TGCGCCAGCAGCCAAGAAGGCGCGGGGGGGCCGCGTGATACGCAGTATTTT
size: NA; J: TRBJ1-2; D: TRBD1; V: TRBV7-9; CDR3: CASSSLQGYYGYTF; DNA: TGTGCCAGCAGCTCCCTACAGGGGTACTATGGCTACACCTTC
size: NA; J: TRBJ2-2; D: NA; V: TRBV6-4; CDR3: CASSLEGRGTGELFF; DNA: TGTGCCAGCAGTCTGGAGGGGCGAGGCACCGGGGAGCTGTTTTTT
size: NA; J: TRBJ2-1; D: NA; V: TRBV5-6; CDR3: CASSSYNEQFF; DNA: TGTGCCAGCAGCTCTTACAATGAGCAGTTCTTC
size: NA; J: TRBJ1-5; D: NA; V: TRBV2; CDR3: CASRDNGVGQPQHF; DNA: TGTGCCAGCAGAGACAACGGGGTTGGACAGCCCCAGCATTTT
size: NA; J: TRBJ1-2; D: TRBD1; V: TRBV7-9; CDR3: CASSLAPTGSGGYTF; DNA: TGTGCCAGCAGCTTAGCACCGACAGGGTCGGGTGGCTACACCTTC
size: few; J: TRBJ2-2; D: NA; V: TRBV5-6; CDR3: CASSLEQGPNTGELFF; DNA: TGTGCCAGCAGCTTGGAGCAGGGCCCGAACACCGGGGAGCTGTTTTTT
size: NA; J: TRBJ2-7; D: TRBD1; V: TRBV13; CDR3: CASSGGIRTGRHEQYF; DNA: TGTGCCAGCAGCGGGGGCATCAGGACAGGTCGCCACGAGCAGTACTTC
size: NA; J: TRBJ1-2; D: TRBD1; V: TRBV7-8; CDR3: CASSSQTGNYGYTF; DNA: TGTGCCAGCAGCTCCCAGACAGGGAACTATGGCTACACCTTC
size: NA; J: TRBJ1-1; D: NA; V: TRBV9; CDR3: CASMGPNTEAFF; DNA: TGTGCCTCCATGGGGCCGAACACTGAAGCTTTCTTT
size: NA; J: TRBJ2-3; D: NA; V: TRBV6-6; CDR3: CASTSSSTDTQYF; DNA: TGTGCCAGCACGTCCTCTAGCACAGATACGCAGTATTTT
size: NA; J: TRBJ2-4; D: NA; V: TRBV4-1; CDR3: CASSQGLENIQYF; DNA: TGCGCCAGCAGCCAAGGTCTAGAAAACATTCAGTACTTC
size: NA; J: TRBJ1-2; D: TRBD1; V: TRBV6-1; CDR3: CASSEDGHRGGYGYTF; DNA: TGTGCCAGCAGTGAAGATGGTCACAGGGGCGGCTATGGCTACACCTTC
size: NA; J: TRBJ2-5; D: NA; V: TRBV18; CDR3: CASSQNREETQYF; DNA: TGTGCCAGCTCCCAAAACAGGGAGGAGACCCAGTACTTC
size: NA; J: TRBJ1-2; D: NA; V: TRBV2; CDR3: CASTRRAGRNYGYTF; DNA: TGTGCCAGCACCCGCAGGGCAGGTCGCAACTATGGCTACACCTTC
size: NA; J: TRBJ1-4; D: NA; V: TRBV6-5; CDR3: CASRLRTETNEKLFF; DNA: TGTGCCAGCAGACTAAGGACAGAAACTAATGAAAAACTGTTTTTT
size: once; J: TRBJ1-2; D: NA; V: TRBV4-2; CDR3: CASSQGGEGHSLPYGYTF; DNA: TGTGCCAGCAGCCAAGGGGGGGAAGGACACTCGCTACCTTATGGCTACACCTTC
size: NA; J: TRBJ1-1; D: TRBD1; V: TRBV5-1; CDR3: CASSRQTGINTEAFF; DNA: TGCGCCAGCAGCCGCCAGACAGGGATTAACACTGAAGCTTTCTTT
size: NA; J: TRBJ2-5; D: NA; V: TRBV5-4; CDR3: CASSGDGVGAQYF; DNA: TGTGCCAGCAGCGGAGACGGGGTTGGAGCCCAGTACTTC
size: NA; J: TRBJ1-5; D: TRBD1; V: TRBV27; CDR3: CASRWTGNNQPQHF; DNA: TGTGCCAGCAGATGGACAGGGAACAATCAGCCCCAGCATTTT
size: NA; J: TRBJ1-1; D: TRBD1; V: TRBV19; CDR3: CASKRQGRTRNTEAFF; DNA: TGTGCCAGCAAAAGACAGGGGCGCACAAGGAACACTGAAGCTTTCTTT
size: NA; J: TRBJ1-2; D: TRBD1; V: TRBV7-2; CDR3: CASSLDRGGYTF; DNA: TGTGCCAGCAGCCTGGACAGGGGAGGCTACACCTTC
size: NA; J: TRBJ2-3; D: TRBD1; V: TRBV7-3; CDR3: CASSLSRDRGRDTQYF; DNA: TGTGCCAGCAGCTTAAGTCGGGACAGGGGGAGGGATACGCAGTATTTT
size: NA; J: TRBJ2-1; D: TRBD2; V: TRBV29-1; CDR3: CSVDRASGGRSSYNEQFF; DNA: TGCAGCGTTGATAGAGCCAGCGGGGGGCGTAGCTCCTACAATGAGCAGTTCTTC
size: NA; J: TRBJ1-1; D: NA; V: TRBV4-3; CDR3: CASSQVAGGAEAFF; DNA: TGCGCCAGCAGCCAAGTGGCTGGGGGGGCTGAAGCTTTCTTT
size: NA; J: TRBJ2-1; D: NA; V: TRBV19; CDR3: CASRPAVLQGRNEQFF; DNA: TGTGCCAGTAGGCCCGCAGTGTTACAGGGTAGAAATGAGCAGTTCTTC
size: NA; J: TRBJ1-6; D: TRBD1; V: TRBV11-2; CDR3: CAGAGGYNSPLHF; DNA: TGTGCGGGGGCAGGGGGTTATAATTCACCCCTCCACTTT
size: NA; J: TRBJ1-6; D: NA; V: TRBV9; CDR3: CASTKGPGQRAPGSPLHF; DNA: TGTGCCAGCACCAAGGGCCCGGGACAACGAGCCCCAGGGTCACCCCTCCACTTT
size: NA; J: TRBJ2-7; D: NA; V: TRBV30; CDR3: CAWSVLDEQYF; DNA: TGTGCCTGGAGTGTACTCGACGAGCAGTACTTC
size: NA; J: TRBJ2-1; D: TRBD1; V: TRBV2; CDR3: CASSIRQGFNNEQFF; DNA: TGTGCCAGCAGTATCCGACAGGGCTTTAACAATGAGCAGTTCTTC
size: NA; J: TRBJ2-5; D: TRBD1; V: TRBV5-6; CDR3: CASSGTGLETQYF; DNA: TGTGCCAGCAGCGGGACAGGGTTAGAGACCCAGTACTTC
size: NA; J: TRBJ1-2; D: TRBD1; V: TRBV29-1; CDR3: CSVLQGLNYGYTF; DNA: TGCAGCGTTCTACAGGGGCTCAACTATGGCTACACCTTC
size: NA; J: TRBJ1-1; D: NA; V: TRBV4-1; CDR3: CASSQRTEMTAVNTEAFF; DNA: TGCGCCAGCAGCCAACGGACCGAAATGACAGCCGTGAACACTGAAGCTTTCTTT
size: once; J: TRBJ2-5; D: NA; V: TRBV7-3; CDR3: CASSLGAGSQETQYF; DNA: TGTGCCAGCAGCTTAGGGGCGGGGAGCCAAGAGACCCAGTACTTC
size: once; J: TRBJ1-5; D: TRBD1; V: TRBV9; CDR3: CASSVGDRRNQPQHF; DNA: TGTGCCAGCAGCGTAGGGGACAGGCGCAATCAGCCCCAGCATTTT
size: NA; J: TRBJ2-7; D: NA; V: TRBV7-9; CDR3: CASSLNPVSYEQYF; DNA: TGTGCCAGCAGCTTAAACCCGGTTTCCTACGAGCAGTACTTC
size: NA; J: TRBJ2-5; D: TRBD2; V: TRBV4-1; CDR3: CASSQEPSGRYQETQYF; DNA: TGCGCCAGCAGCCAGGAGCCTAGCGGGAGATACCAAGAGACCCAGTACTTC
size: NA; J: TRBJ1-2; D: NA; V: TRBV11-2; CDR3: CASSSPLAGPPNYGYTF; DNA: TGTGCCAGCAGCTCGCCGTTGGCAGGGCCCCCTAACTATGGCTACACCTTC
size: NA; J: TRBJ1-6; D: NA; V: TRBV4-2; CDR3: CASSQRASGDSPLHF; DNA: TGTGCCAGCAGCCAGAGGGCCTCCGGGGATTCACCCCTCCACTTT
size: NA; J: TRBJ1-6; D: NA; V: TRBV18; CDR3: CASSPGQQPLSPLHF; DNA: TGTGCCAGCTCACCGGGACAACAGCCCCTTTCACCCCTCCATTTT
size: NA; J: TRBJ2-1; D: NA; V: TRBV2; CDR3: CASSEPDRTEQFF; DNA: TGTGCCAGCAGTGAGCCCGACAGAACTGAGCAGTTCTTC
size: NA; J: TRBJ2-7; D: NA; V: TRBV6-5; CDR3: CASSYGRGKNEQYF; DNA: TGTGCCAGCAGTTATGGTCGGGGGAAGAACGAGCAGTACTTC
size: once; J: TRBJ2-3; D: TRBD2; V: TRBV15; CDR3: CATSRPPTRAGGADTQYF; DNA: TGTGCCACCAGCAGACCCCCCACCCGGGCGGGGGGCGCGGATACGCAGTATTTT
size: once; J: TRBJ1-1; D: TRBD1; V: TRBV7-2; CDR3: CASSSRTGLNTEAFF; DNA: TGTGCCAGCAGCTCCCGGACAGGTTTGAACACTGAAGCTTTCTTT
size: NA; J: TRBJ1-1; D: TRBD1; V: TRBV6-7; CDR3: CASSYTGTGGLSTEAFF; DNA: TGTGCCAGCAGTTACACCGGGACAGGGGGCTTGAGCACTGAAGCTTTCTTT
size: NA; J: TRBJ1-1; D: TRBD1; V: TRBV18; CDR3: CASSQGQGKLNTEAFF; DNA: TGTGCCAGCTCACAGGGACAGGGGAAATTGAACACTGAAGCTTTCTTT
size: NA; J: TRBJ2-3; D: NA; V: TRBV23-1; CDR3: CAAMEWDTQYF; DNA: TGCGCCGCTATGGAGTGGGATACGCAGTATTTT
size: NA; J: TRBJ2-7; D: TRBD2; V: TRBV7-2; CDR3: CASSWRASGGGQQYF; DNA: TGTGCCAGCAGCTGGAGGGCTAGCGGGGGGGGTCAGCAGTACTTC
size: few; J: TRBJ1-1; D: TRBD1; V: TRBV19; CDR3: CASSEQGGLEAFF; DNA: TGTGCCAGTAGCGAACAGGGGGGCCTTGAAGCTTTCTTT